This record looks at one T cell receptor (beta chain) sequence and its context. Its antigen is as yet unknown. These data are taken from a study of cytomegalovirus exposure and HLA in healthy donors. With 60 Vbeta and 13 Jbeta primers, the PCR was carried out. Assay: immunoSEQ multiplex PCR; the TCRdb copy retains only in-frame clones and omits some. The sample shows some 130,000 clones, about 72% of them seen only once. Germline lookup yields CDR1 SGHTA and CDR2 FQGNSA. After removal of 5 bases from V and 0 bases from J, the junction contained 5 bases not matched to a gene. The CDR3 runs 15 residues. Broader study findings: CMV serostatus was the only immune exposure information that was available. Most CMV-associated TCR beta chains were later found to appear HLA-restricted.

The sequence came from a female donor in good health and CMV-seronegative. The V call is TRBV7-2, the J call TRBJ2-7, with 9 bases lining up with TRBD2. Sequencing was performed on PBMCs. CDR3 DNA sequence: TGTGCCAGCAGCCCCTCTAGCGGGATCTCCTACGAGCAGTACTTC. This sequence encodes CASSPSSGISYEQYF.